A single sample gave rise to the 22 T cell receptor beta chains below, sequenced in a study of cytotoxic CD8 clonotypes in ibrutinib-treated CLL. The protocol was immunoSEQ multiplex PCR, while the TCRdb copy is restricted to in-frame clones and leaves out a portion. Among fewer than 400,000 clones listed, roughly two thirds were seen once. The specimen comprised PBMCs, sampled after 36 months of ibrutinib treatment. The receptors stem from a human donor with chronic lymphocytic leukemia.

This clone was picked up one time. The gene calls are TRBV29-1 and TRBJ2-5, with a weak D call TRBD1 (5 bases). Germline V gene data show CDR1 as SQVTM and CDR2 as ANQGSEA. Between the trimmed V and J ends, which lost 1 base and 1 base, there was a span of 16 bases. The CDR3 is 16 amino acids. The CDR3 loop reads CSVEGSPQAPQETQYF. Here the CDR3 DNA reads TGCAGCGTTGAAGGTTCCCCACAGGCCCCCCAAGAGACCCAGTACTTC.

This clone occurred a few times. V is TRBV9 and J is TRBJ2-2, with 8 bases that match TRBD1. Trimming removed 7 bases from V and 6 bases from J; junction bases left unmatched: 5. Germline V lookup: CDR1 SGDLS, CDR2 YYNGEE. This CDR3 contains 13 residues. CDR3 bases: TGTGCCAGCGGACAGGGAAGTTCCGGGGAGCTGTTTTTT. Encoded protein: CASGQGSSGELFF.

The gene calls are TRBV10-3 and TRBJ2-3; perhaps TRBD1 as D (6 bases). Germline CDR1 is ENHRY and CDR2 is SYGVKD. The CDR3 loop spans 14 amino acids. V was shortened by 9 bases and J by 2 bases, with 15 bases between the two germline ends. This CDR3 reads CAMRGGVNTDTQYF. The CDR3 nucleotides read TGTGCCATGAGAGGGGGAGTAAACACAGATACGCAGTATTTT.

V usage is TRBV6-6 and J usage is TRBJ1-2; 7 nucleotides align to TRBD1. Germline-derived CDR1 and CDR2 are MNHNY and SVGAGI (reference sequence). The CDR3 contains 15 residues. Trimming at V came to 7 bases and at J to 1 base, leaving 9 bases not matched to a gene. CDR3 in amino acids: CASNLDRPINYGYTF. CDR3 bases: TGTGCCAGCAACCTGGACAGGCCGATTAACTATGGCTACACCTTC.

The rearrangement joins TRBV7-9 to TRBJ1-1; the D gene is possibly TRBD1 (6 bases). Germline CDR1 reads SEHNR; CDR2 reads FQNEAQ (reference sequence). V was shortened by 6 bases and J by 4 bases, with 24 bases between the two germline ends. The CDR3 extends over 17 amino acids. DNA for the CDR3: TGTGCCAGCAGGAGGAGTGGGGGGCCGATGCGGCGCACTGAAGCTTTCTTT. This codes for CASRRSGGPMRRTEAFF.

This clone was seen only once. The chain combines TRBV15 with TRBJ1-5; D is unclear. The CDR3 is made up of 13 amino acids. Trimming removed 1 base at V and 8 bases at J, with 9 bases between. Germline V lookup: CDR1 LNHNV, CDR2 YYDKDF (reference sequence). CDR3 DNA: TGTGCCACCAGCAGAGCCGGTCGGGAGCCCCAGCATTTT. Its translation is CATSRAGREPQHF.

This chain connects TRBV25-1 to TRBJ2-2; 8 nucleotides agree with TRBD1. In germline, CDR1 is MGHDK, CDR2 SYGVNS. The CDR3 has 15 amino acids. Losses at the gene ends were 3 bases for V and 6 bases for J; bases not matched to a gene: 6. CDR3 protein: CASSEPGGKSGELFF. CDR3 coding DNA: TGTGCCAGCAGTGAGCCAGGGGGCAAGTCCGGGGAGCTGTTTTTT.

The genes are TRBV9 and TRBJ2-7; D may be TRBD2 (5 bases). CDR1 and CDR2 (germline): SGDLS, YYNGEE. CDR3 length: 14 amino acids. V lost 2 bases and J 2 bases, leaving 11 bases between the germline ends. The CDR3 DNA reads TGTGCCAGCAGCGTGGACTCCTCTGCCTACGAGCAGTACTTC. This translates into CASSVDSSAYEQYF. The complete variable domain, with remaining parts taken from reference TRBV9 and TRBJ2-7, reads DSGVTQTPKHLITATGQRVTLRCSPRSGDLSVYWYQQSLDQGLQFLIQYYNGEERAKGNILERFSAQQFPDLHSELNLSSLELGDSALYFCASSVDSSAYEQYFGPGTRLTVT.

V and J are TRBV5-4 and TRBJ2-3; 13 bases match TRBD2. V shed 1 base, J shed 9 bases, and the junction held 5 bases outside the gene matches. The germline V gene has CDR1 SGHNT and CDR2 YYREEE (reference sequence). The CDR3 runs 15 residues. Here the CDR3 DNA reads TGTGCCAGCAGCTTGACAGGACTAGCGGGGGCGACGCAGTATTTT. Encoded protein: CASSLTGLAGATQYF.

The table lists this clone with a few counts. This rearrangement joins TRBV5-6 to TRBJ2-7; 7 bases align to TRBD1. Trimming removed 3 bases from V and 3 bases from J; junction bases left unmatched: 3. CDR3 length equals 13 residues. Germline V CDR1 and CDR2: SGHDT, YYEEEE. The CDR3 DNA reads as TGTGCCAGCAGCTATGGGACAGTCTACGAGCAGTACTTC. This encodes CASSYGTVYEQYF.

The CDR3 DNA sequence: TGTGCCAGCAGTGAAAGGAGGAGCGAAGAAGCTTTCTTT. It codes for CASSERRSEEAFF. The chain combines TRBV6-1 with TRBJ1-1, with unresolved D. Germline CDR1 MNHNS, CDR2 SASEGT. This CDR3 is 13 amino acids long. Trimming stripped 2 bases from V and 8 bases from J, with 12 bases between.

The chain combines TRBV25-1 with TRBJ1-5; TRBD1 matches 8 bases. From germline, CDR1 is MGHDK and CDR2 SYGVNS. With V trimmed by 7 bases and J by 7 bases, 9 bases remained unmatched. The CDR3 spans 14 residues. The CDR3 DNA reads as TGTGCCAGCACGGCAGCAGGGGGCGGCCAGCCCCAGCATTTT. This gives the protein CASTAAGGGQPQHF.

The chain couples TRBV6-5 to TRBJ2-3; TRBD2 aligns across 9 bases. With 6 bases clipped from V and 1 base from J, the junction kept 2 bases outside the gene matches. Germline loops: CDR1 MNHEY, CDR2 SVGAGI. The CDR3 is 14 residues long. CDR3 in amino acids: CASSRLAGTDTQYF. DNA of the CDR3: TGTGCCAGCAGCCGACTAGCGGGCACAGATACGCAGTATTTT.

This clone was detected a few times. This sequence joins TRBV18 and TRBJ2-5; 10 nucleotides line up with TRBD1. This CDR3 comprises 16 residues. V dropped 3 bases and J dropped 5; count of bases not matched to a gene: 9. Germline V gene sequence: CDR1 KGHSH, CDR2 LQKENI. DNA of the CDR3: TGTGCCAGCTCACCCCTACCGGGACAGGGGTCGGAGACCCAGTACTTC. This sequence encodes CASSPLPGQGSETQYF.

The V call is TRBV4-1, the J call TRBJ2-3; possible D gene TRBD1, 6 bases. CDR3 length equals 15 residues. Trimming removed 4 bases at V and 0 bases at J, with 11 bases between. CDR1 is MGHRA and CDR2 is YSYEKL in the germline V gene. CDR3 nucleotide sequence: TGCGCCAGCAGCCGCCCCGGGACAAGCACAGATACGCAGTATTTT. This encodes CASSRPGTSTDTQYF.

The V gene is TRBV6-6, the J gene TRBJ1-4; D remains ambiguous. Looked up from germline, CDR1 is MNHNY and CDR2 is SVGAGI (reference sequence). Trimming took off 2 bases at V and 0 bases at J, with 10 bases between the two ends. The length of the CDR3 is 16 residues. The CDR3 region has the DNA TGTGCCAGCAGTTACCGAGGGTCCGCAACTAATGAAAAACTGTTTTTT. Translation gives CASSYRGSATNEKLFF.

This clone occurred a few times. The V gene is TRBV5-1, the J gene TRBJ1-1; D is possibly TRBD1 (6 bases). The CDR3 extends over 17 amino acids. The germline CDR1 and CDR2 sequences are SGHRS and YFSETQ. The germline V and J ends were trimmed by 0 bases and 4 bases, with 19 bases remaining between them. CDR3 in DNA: TGCGCCAGCAGCTTGGCCAAAACCGGGACAAGGACCACTGAAGCTTTCTTT. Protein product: CASSLAKTGTRTTEAFF.

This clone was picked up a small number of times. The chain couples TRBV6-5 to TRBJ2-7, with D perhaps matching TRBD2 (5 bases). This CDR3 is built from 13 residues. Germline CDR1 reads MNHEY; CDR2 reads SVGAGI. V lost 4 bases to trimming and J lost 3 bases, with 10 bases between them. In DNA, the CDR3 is TGTGCCAGCAGTTCGGGATTGGGCTACGAGCAGTACTTC. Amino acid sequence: CASSSGLGYEQYF.

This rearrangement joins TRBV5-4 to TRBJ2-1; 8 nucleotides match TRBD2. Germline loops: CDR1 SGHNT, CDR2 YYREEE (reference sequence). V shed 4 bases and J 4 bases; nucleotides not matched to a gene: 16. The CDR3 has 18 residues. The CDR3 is CASSPRGKLAATYNEQFF. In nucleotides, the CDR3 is TGTGCCAGCAGCCCCCGGGGCAAACTAGCGGCTACGTACAATGAGCAGTTCTTC.

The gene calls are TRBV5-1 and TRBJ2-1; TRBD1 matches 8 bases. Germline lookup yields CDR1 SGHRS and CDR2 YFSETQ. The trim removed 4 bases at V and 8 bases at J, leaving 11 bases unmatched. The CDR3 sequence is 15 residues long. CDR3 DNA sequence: TGCGCCAGCAGCCCCCCGGGACAGGCCTTCCATGAGCAGTTCTTC. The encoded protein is CASSPPGQAFHEQFF. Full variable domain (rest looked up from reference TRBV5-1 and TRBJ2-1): KAGVTQTPRYLIKTRGQQVTLSCSPISGHRSVSWYQQTPGQGLQFLFEYFSETQRNKGNFPGRFSGRQFSNSRSEMNVSTLELGDSALYLCASSPPGQAFHEQFFGPGTRLTVL.

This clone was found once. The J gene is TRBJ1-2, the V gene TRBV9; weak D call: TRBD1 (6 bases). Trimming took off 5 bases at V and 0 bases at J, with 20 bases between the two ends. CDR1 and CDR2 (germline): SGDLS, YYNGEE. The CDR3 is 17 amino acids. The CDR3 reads CASRTGNDDHPNYGYTF. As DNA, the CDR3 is TGTGCCAGCAGAACAGGGAACGACGATCACCCTAACTATGGCTACACCTTC.

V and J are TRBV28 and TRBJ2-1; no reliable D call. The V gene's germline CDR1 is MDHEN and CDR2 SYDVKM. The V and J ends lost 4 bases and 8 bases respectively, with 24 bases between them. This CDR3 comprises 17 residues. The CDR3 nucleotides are TGTGCCAGCAGTTATCGACGAGCCGTCCAGGCAGGACATGAGCAGTTCTTC. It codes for CASSYRRAVQAGHEQFF.